Listed here are 16 T cell receptor beta chains from one sample, sequenced in a study of OX40 agonist ivuxolimab in advanced cancers. The assay was immunoSEQ multiplex PCR, and TCRdb's table has in-frame clones only and misses some. Among roughly 90,000 clones listed, more than 70% were seen once. Sample: CD4+ or CD8+ T cells sorted from blood, taken in a trial of the OX40 agonist ivuxolimab. Receptor source: an adult with an advanced solid tumor such as melanoma, head and neck, liver or kidney cancer.

The chain employs TRBV2 and TRBJ1-2; 9 positions match TRBD1. After removal of 3 bases from V and 4 bases from J, the junction contained 9 bases not matched to a gene. The CDR3 extends over 16 amino acids. Per the germline V gene, CDR1 is SNHLY and CDR2 is FYNNEI. In DNA form, the CDR3 reads TGTGCCAGCAGTGAGATAGGGACAGGGCCTTTCTATGGCTACACCTTC. Its translation: CASSEIGTGPFYGYTF.

This chain links TRBV9 with TRBJ2-1, with D possibly TRBD1 on 5 matching bases. With 3 bases removed from V and 2 bases from J, the gap between germline ends came to 12 bases. Germline V gene data show CDR1 as SGDLS and CDR2 as YYNGEE. CDR3 length: 15 amino acids. The CDR3 DNA follows: TGTGCCAGCAGCGACCGACAGTCCCCCTACAATGAGCAGTTCTTC. Translated, it gives CASSDRQSPYNEQFF.

The chain carries TRBV10-3 and TRBJ2-2; TRBD1 matches 9 bases. The germline gives CDR1 ENHRY, CDR2 SYGVKD. V shed 8 bases and J 6 bases; nucleotides not matched to a gene: 7. The CDR3 sequence is 14 residues long. CDR3 sequence: CAIRTGEGAGELFF. The CDR3 bases are TGTGCCATCCGGACAGGGGAAGGTGCCGGGGAGCTGTTTTTT.

This clone was recorded once. The CDR3 region has the DNA TGTGCCAGCAGCGCAAACAGACAGCAGGGAACTTCCTATGGCTACACCTTC. Its protein product is CASSANRQQGTSYGYTF. This chain links TRBV9 with TRBJ1-2, with D maybe TRBD1 (5 bases). CDR1 is SGDLS and CDR2 is YYNGEE in the germline V gene. Trimming shortened V by 3 bases and J by 4 bases, and 22 bases separated the two germline ends. CDR3 size: 17 residues.

The V and J genes are TRBV10-2 and TRBJ2-3, with D uncertain. The germline V gene has CDR1 WSHSY and CDR2 SAAADI. The CDR3 is made up of 14 amino acids. V dropped 2 bases and J dropped 2 bases, with 8 bases sitting between them. This CDR3 is CASSEGLTTDTQYF. CDR3 nucleotide sequence: TGCGCCAGCAGTGAGGGGCTTACCACAGATACGCAGTATTTT.

The chain links TRBV19 to TRBJ1-4; tentative D call: TRBD1 (6 bases). The germline V gene has CDR1 LNHDA and CDR2 SQIVND (reference sequence). Trimming left V 6 bases short and J 3 bases short, with 17 bases between. This CDR3 contains 16 residues. The chain's CDR3 is CASRPRGARANEKLFF. In DNA form, the CDR3 reads TGTGCCAGTAGGCCGCGGGGGGCGAGGGCTAATGAAAAACTGTTTTTT.

The chain employs TRBV10-3 and TRBJ2-3, with TRBD2 matching 13 bases. The CDR3 contains 14 residues. Germline values: CDR1 ENHRY, CDR2 SYGVKD. Written as DNA, the CDR3 is TGTGCATCAATGGCGACTAGCGGGAGGGATACGCAGTATTTT. Encoded protein: CASMATSGRDTQYF.

This chain joins TRBV7-9 and TRBJ2-6, with unresolved D. Trimming pared 0 bases from V and 1 base from J, leaving 10 bases between. The length of the CDR3 is 17 residues. Per germline, CDR1 SEHNR and CDR2 FQNEAQ (reference sequence). CDR3 in amino acids: CASSLARPGSGANVLTF. DNA for the CDR3: TGTGCCAGCAGCTTAGCGCGGCCAGGTTCTGGGGCCAACGTCCTGACTTTC.

The CDR3: CASSLGQLAGGGGEQFF. Here the CDR3 DNA reads TGTGCCAGCAGCTTGGGGCAACTAGCGGGAGGGGGCGGTGAGCAGTTCTTC. V usage is TRBV5-4 and J usage is TRBJ2-1, with TRBD2 matching 13 bases. V lost 0 bases to trimming and J lost 9 bases; unmatched junction nucleotides: 9. The germline CDR1 and CDR2 sequences are SGHNT and YYREEE (reference sequence). This CDR3 is built from 17 residues. Filled out from reference TRBV5-4 and TRBJ2-1, the complete variable domain reads ETGVTQSPTHLIKTRGQQVTLRCSSQSGHNTVSWYQQALGQGPQFIFQYYREEENGRGNFPPRFSGLQFPNYSSELNVNALELDDSALYLCASSLGQLAGGGGEQFFGPGTRLTVL.

This chain joins TRBV5-4 and TRBJ1-2; D is possibly TRBD1 (6 bases). There are 18 residues in the CDR3. With 0 bases removed from V and 0 bases from J, the gap between germline ends came to 18 bases. Germline CDR1 reads SGHNT; CDR2 reads YYREEE (reference sequence). The CDR3 coding sequence is TGTGCCAGCAGCTTGGGGGGCAGGGGAGGTGGTGCTAACTATGGCTACACCTTC. Its protein is CASSLGGRGGGANYGYTF.

The chain has TRBV7-3 and TRBJ2-1; no firm D call. Trimming stripped 2 bases from V and 0 bases from J, with 11 bases between. Germline assignment: CDR1 SGHTA and CDR2 FQGTGA. The CDR3 sequence is 16 residues long. CDR3 region: CASSLQAGSSYNEQFF. CDR3 in DNA: TGTGCCAGCAGCTTACAGGCCGGTAGCTCCTACAATGAGCAGTTCTTC.

This clone was observed once. The chain joins TRBV5-3 to TRBJ2-3, with 7 bases aligning to TRBD1. TRBV5-3 is treated as an ORF (open reading frame) with a function not yet certain. V was pared by 4 bases and J by 2 bases, with 7 bases of the junction left unmatched. The CDR3 has 15 amino acids. CDR3 bases: TGTGCCAGAAGCCCTGGACAGGACCCCACAGATACGCAGTATTTT. This gives the protein CARSPGQDPTDTQYF.

The V and J genes are TRBV21-1 and TRBJ1-2; the table calls TRBD1, which could not be checked here. TRBV21-1 is tagged as a pseudogene. The CDR3 covers 15 residues. This CDR3 is CASSKYSGPPVRYTF. In nucleotides, the CDR3 is TGTGCCAGCAGCAAATACTCAGGTCCCCCAGTTCGCTACACCTTC.

A single count supports this clone. CDR3 residues: CASKGTGSQETQYF. CDR3 bases: TGTGCCAGCAAAGGGACAGGGTCCCAAGAGACCCAGTACTTC. V and J are TRBV5-5 and TRBJ2-5, with TRBD1 matching over 9 bases. With V trimmed by 6 bases and J by 1 base, 4 bases remained unmatched. The CDR3 spans 14 residues. The germline V gene has CDR1 SGHKS and CDR2 YYEKEE (reference sequence).

The V gene is TRBV4-3, the J gene TRBJ2-1; no firm D call. V lost 0 bases to trimming and J lost 8 bases, with 11 bases between them. Looked up from germline, CDR1 is LGHNA and CDR2 is YSLEER. The CDR3 spans 14 residues. The CDR3 coding sequence is TGCGCCAGCAGCCAAGACCGAGGTCCGTATGAGCAGTTCTTC. As protein: CASSQDRGPYEQFF.

The V call is TRBV5-5, the J call TRBJ2-1; D unresolved. The CDR3 consists of 16 residues. Trimming removed 4 bases at V and 2 bases at J, with 16 bases between. Germline V gene sequence: CDR1 SGHKS, CDR2 YYEKEE (reference sequence). The CDR3 sequence: CASSISLVAAYNEQFF. The CDR3 DNA follows: TGTGCCAGCAGCATTTCACTCGTAGCTGCCTACAATGAGCAGTTCTTC.